Below, one T cell receptor beta chain is given with its context. The read falls 3 residues short of the CDR3 end, and the missing part is taken from the germline J gene. HPV was found by MY09/MY11 PCR and dot-blot genotyping. immunoSEQ multiplex PCR used an average of 1200 ng genomic DNA. Sequencing was performed with immunoSEQ multiplex PCR; in TCRdb, only in-frame clones are kept and a portion is missing. The table lists about 20,000 clones, with 2.5% to 3.5% in the top ten. Trimming at V came to 4 bases and at J to 6 bases, leaving 9 bases not matched to a gene. Germline CDR1 SGHDT, CDR2 YYEEEE. The CDR3 is 14 residues long. This specimen comes from a study of T cells in women clearing cervical HPV infection.

This clonotype originated in a woman aged 18 to 75 with a cervical HPV16 infection that either progressed to CIN3+ or cleared (not recorded which). The chain recombines TRBV5-6 with TRBJ2-7; TRBD2 matches 8 bases. Sequenced sample: blood buffy coat. Here the CDR3 reads CASSPRGGSGEQYF. The sequenced CDR3 bases are TGTGCCAGCAGCCCCCGGGGGGGGAGCGGCGAG.